This TCR beta chain emerged from a study of neurological immune-mediated disorders. Study outcomes and limitations: Whereas HTLV-1-associated myelopathy showed the most TCR clonal expansion, multiple sclerosis showed the least, with levels below those of healthy controls.

Each CDR3 protein is one row after TCRdb ran MiXCR on the 5' RACE reads. The table has approximately 77,000 distinct CDR3 sequences, about 9.5% seen once. The CDR3 sequence is 15 residues long. CDR1 and CDR2 from the germline V gene are LGHNA and YSLEER. V was cut by 1 base and J by 7 bases, with 14 bases left in between. In its sample, this clonotype was seen many times. Its specificity is unknown. This chain joins TRBV4-3 and TRBJ2-1; D might be TRBD2 (6 bases). The clonotype originates from a middle-aged man in good health. Specimen: PBMCs. CDR3 sequence (DNA): TGCGCCAGCAGCCAAGGGCGGAGTCGGGGGAATGAGCAGTTCTTC. This encodes CASSQGRSRGNEQFF.